This T cell receptor beta chain is drawn from a study of blood T cells in healthy people across ages. This CDR3 has 18 amino acids. Per the germline V gene, CDR1 is LGHNA and CDR2 is YSLEER. The V segment lost 0 bases and the J segment 3 bases; nucleotides outside the gene matches: 12. As regards this clonotype: What it binds is not known.

Next came a second PCR, run for about 6 to 12 cycles, which used a sample-barcoded 5' primer along with a J-beta primer mix. TCRdb reprocessed the 5' RACE reads via MiXCR and lists one record per CDR3 protein. The sample lists approximately 800,000 distinct CDR3 sequences, under 40% occurring once. Whole-study results and caveats: Measured against age, TCR beta diversity per million T cells decreased in a roughly linear manner.

The chain combines TRBV4-3 with TRBJ2-3, with TRBD1 identical over 7 bases. This clonotype originated in a man younger than 35 in good health. Specimen: blood. CDR3: CASSQDSPNRGETDTQYF. CDR3 coding DNA: TGCGCCAGCAGCCAAGACTCTCCCAACAGGGGAGAGACAGATACGCAGTATTTT.